This T cell receptor (beta chain) was sequenced for a study of identical twins. This CDR3 region has 15 residues. The V gene lost 3 bases and the J gene lost 7 bases, with 15 bases spanning the gap. The germline CDR1 and CDR2 sequences are MNHNS and SASEGT. TCRdb used MiXCR to reprocess the 5' RACE reads, holding one entry per CDR3 protein. Here the sample spans just under 550,000 distinct CDR3 sequences, around 15% being singletons. Study results and caveats: While abundant cord blood beta clonotypes carried fewer insertions, memory repertoires showed no such pattern.

As for this clonotype: Its target is not known.

This sample was also put to use in a study of yellow fever vaccine responses in identical twins. That source adds: The authors reported partly convergent, partly personalized vaccine responses in identical twins.

The specimen sequenced was CD4+ T cells sorted from blood. The chain links TRBV6-1 to TRBJ1-4, with no clear D. The TCR originated in a young woman in good health. The DNA for the CDR3 is TGTGCCAGCAGTGATAGGAAGACAATGAGTGAAAAACTGTTTTTT. It specifies CASSDRKTMSEKLFF.